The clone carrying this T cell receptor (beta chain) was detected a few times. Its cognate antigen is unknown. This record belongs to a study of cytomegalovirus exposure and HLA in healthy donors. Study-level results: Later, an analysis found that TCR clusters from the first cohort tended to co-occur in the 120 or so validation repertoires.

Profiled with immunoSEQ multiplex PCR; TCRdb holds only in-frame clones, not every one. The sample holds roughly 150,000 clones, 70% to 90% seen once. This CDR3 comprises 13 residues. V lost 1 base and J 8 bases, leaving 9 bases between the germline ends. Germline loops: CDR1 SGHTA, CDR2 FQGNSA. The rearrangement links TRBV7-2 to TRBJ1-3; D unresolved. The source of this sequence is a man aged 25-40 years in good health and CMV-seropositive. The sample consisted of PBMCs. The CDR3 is CASSLVLQDTIYF. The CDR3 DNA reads TGTGCCAGCAGCTTAGTACTTCAAGACACCATATATTTT.